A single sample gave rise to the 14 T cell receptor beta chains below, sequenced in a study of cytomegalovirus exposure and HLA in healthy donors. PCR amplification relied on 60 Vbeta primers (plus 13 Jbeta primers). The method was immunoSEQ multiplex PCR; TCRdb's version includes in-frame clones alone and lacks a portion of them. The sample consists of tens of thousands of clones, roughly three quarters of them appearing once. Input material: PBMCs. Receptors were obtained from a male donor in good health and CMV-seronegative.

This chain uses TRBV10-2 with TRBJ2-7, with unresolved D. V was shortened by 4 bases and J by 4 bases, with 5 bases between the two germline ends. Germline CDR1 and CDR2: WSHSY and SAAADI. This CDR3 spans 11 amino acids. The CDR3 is CASSGAYEQYF. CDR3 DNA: TGCGCCAGCAGTGGGGCATACGAGCAGTACTTC.

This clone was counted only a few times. The CDR3 nucleotides are TGTGCCAGCGGGGGGGCCTCCTACGAGCAGTACTTC. Translating gives CASGGASYEQYF. V usage is TRBV28 and J usage is TRBJ2-7; a possible D gene is TRBD2 (7 bases). The V end lost 8 bases, the J end lost 0 bases, and 8 bases lay between the germline ends. The CDR3 consists of 12 residues. The germline V gene has CDR1 MDHEN and CDR2 SYDVKM.

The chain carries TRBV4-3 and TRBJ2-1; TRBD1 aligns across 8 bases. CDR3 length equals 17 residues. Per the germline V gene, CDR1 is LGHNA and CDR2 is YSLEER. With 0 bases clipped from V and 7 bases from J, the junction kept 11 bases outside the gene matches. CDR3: CASSQDTLRTGRNEQFF. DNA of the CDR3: TGCGCCAGCAGCCAAGATACCCTTCGGACAGGGCGTAATGAGCAGTTCTTC.

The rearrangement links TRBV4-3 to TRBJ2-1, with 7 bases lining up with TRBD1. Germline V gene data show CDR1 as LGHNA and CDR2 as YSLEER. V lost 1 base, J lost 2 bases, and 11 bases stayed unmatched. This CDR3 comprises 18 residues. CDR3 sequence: CASSQAMGQSGTYNEQFF. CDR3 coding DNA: TGCGCCAGCAGCCAAGCTATGGGACAGTCGGGCACCTACAATGAGCAGTTCTTC.

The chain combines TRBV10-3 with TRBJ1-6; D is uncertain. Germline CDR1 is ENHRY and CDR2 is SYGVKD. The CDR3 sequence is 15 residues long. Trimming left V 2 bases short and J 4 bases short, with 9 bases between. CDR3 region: CAISETAVYNSPLHF. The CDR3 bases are TGTGCCATCAGTGAGACGGCGGTATATAATTCACCCCTCCACTTT.

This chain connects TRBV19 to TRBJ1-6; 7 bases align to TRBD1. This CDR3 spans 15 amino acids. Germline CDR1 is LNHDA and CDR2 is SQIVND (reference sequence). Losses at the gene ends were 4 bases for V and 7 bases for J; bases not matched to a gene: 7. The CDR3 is CASSTEGAENSPLHF. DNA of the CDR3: TGTGCCAGTAGTACCGAGGGGGCCGAAAATTCACCCCTCCACTTT.

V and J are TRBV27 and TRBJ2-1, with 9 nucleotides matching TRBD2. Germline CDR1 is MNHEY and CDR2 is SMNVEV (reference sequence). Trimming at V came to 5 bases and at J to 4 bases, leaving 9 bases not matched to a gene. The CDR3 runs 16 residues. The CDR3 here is CASSLLAGALYNEQFF. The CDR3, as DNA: TGTGCCAGCAGTCTTTTAGCGGGGGCCTTGTACAATGAGCAGTTCTTC.

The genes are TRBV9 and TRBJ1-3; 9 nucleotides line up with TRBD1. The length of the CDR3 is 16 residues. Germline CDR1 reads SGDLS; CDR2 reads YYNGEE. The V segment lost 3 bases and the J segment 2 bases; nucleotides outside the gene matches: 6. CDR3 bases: TGTGCCAGCAGCGAGTCCACAGGGGGCCCTGGAAACACCATATATTTT. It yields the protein CASSESTGGPGNTIYF. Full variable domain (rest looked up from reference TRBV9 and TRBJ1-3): DSGVTQTPKHLITATGQRVTLRCSPRSGDLSVYWYQQSLDQGLQFLIQYYNGEERAKGNILERFSAQQFPDLHSELNLSSLELGDSALYFCASSESTGGPGNTIYFGEGSWLTVV.

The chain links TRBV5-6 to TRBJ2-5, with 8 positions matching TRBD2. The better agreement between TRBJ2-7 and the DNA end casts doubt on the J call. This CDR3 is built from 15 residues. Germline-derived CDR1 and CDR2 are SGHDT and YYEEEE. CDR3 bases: TGTGCCAGCAGCGTCAGCGGGAGCCCTACCTACGAGCAGTACTTC. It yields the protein CASSVSGSPTYEQYF.

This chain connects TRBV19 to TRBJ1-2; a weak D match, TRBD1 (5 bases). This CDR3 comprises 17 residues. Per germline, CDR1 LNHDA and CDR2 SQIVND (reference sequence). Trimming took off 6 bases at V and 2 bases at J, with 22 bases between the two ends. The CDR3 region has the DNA TGTGCCAGTAGCCGTGTCCGGGACTTAGCCCCCAACTATGGCTACACCTTC. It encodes CASSRVRDLAPNYGYTF. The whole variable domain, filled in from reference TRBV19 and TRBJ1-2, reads DGGITQSPKYLFRKEGQNVTLSCEQNLNHDAMYWYRQDPGQGLRLIYYSQIVNDFQKGDIAEGYSVSREKKESFPLTVTSAQKNPTAFYLCASSRVRDLAPNYGYTFGSGTRLTVV.

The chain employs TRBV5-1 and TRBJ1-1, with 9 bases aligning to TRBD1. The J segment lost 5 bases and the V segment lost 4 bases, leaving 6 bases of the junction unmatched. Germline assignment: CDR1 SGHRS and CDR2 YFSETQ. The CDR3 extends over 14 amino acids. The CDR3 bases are TGCGCCAGCAGCCGAAAGACAGGGGGGACTGAAGCTTTCTTT. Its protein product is CASSRKTGGTEAFF.

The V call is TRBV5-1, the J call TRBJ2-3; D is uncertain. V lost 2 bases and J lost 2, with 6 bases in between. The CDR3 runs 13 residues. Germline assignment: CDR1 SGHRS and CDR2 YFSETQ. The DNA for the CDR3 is TGCGCCAGCAGCTTAAGCTTCACAGATACGCAGTATTTT. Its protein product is CASSLSFTDTQYF.

The CDR3 protein is CASSDGRGGLQVGYF. The CDR3 coding sequence is TGTGCCAGCAGCGACGGCCGGGGGGGGCTTCAGGTGGGATATTTT. The chain has TRBV6-6 and TRBJ1-3; TRBD1 might be the D (6 bases). Trimming removed 6 bases from V and 15 bases from J, with 27 bases in between. The CDR3 sequence is 15 residues long. Looked up from germline, CDR1 is MNHNY and CDR2 is SVGAGI (reference sequence).

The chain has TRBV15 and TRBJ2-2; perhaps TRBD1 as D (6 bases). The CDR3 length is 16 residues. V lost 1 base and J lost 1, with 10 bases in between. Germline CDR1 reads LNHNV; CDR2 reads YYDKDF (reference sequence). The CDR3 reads CATSRGVTGNTGELFF. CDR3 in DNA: TGTGCCACCAGCAGAGGTGTGACAGGGAACACCGGGGAGCTGTTTTTT. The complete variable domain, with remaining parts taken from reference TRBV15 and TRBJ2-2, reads DAMVIQNPRYQVTQFGKPVTLSCSQTLNHNVMYWYQQKSSQAPKLLFHYYDKDFNNEADTPDNFQSRRPNTSFCFLDIRSPGLGDTAMYLCATSRGVTGNTGELFFGEGSRLTVL.